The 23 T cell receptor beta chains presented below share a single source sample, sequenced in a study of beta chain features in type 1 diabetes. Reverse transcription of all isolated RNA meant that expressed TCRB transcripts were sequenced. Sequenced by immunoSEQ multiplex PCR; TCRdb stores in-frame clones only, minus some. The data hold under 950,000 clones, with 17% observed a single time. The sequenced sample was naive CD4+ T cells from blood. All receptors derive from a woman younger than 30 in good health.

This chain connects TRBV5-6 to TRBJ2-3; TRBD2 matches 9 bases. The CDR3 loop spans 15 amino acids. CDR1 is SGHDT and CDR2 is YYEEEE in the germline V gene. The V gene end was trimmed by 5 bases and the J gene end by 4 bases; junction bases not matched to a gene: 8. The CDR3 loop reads CASSLPERGADTQYF. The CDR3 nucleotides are TGTGCCAGCAGTTTGCCGGAGCGGGGGGCAGATACGCAGTATTTT.

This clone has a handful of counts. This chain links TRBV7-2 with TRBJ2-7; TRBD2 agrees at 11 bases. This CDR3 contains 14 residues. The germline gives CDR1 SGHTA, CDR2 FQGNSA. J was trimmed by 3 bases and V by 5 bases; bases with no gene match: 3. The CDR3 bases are TGTGCCAGCAGCAGAACTAGCGGGGGCTACGAGCAGTACTTC. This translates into CASSRTSGGYEQYF.

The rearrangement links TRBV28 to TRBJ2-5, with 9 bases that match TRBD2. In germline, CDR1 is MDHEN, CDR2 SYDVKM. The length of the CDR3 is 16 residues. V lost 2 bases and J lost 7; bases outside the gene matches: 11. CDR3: CASSLTPSGMSSTQYF. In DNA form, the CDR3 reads TGTGCCAGCAGTTTAACGCCTAGCGGGATGTCCTCGACCCAGTACTTC.

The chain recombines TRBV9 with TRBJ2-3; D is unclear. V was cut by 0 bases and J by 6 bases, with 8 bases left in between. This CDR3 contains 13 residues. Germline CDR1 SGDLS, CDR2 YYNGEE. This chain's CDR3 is CASSVDHPDTQYF. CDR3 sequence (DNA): TGTGCCAGCAGCGTAGACCACCCGGATACGCAGTATTTT.

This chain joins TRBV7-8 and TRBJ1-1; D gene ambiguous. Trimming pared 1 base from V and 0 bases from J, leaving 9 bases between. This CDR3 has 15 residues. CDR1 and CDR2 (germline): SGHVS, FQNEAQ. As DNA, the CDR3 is TGTGCCAGCAGCTTAGAAAGGTCAGTGAACACTGAAGCTTTCTTT. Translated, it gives CASSLERSVNTEAFF.

CDR3 in DNA: TGTGCCAGCAGTCGGGACTCTTCTCAAGAGACCCAGTACTTC. Translated: CASSRDSSQETQYF. The V call is TRBV5-4, the J call TRBJ2-5, with a tentative D call TRBD2 (6 bases). The V gene's germline CDR1 is SGHNT and CDR2 YYREEE (reference sequence). The V and J ends lost 5 bases and 2 bases respectively, with 13 bases between them. The CDR3 has 14 amino acids.

The CDR3 loop is CASSHRENTEAFF. The CDR3 nucleotides are TGTGCCAGCAGCCACAGGGAGAACACTGAAGCTTTCTTT. This chain connects TRBV7-9 to TRBJ1-1, with a possible D match to TRBD1 (6 bases). CDR1 is SEHNR and CDR2 is FQNEAQ in the germline V gene (reference sequence). The CDR3 spans 13 residues. The ends were cut back, 5 bases at V and 1 base at J, with 8 bases in the middle.

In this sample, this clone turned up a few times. The DNA of the CDR3 is TGTGCCAGCAGCTCTGGACTAGCCGGCTGGGGGGTTTGGGAGCAGTTCTTC. Translated, it gives CASSSGLAGWGVWEQFF. This chain connects TRBV11-2 to TRBJ2-1; 8 bases are shared with TRBD2. The CDR3 totals 17 residues. The junction had 18 bases not matched to a gene; V was cut back by 4 bases and J by 10 bases. The V gene's germline CDR1 is SGHAT and CDR2 FQNNGV.

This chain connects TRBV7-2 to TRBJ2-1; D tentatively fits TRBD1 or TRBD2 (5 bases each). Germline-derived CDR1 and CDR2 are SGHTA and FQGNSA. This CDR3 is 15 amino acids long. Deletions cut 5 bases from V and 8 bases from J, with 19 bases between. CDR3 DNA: TGTGCCAGCAGCGCTCGGGGCCCGGCGGTCGATGAGCAGTTCTTC. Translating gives CASSARGPAVDEQFF.

The CDR3 region is CASSLARQQNYGYTF. For the CDR3, the DNA is TGTGCCAGCAGCCTCGCCCGACAGCAGAACTATGGCTACACCTTC. The chain links TRBV7-2 to TRBJ1-2, with a weak D call TRBD1 (5 bases). The V gene's germline CDR1 is SGHTA and CDR2 FQGNSA. The length of the CDR3 is 15 residues. V lost 5 bases and J 2 bases, leaving 15 bases between the germline ends.

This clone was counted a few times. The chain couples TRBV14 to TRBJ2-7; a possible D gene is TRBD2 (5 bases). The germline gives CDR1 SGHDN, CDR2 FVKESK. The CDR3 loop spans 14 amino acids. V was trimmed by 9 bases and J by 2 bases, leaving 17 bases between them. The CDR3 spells CASFVVATTYEQYF. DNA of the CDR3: TGTGCCAGTTTTGTAGTAGCGACGACCTACGAGCAGTACTTC.

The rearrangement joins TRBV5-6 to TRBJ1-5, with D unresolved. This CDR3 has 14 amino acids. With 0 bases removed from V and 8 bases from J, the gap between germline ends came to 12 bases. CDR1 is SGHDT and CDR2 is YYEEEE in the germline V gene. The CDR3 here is CASSLAIDMEPQHF. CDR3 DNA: TGTGCCAGCAGCTTGGCGATAGACATGGAGCCCCAGCATTTT.

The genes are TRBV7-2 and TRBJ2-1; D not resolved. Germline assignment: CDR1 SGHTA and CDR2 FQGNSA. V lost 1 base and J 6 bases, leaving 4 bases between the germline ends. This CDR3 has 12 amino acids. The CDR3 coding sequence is TGTGCCAGCAGCTTAGACGCCAATGAGCAGTTCTTC. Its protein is CASSLDANEQFF.

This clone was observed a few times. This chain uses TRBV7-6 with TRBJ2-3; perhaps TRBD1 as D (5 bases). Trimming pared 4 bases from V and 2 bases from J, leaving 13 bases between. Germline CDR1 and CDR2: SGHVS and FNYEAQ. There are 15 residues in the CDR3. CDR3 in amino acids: CASSYRGQATDTQYF. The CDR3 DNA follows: TGTGCCAGCAGCTACCGAGGACAAGCCACAGATACGCAGTATTTT.

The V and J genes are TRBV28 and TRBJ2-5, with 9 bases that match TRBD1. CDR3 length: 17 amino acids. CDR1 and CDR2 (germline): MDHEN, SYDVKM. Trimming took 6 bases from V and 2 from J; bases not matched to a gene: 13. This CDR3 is CASSRQGVASQQETQYF. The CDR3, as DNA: TGTGCCAGCAGCCGACAGGGGGTAGCCAGCCAACAAGAGACCCAGTACTTC.

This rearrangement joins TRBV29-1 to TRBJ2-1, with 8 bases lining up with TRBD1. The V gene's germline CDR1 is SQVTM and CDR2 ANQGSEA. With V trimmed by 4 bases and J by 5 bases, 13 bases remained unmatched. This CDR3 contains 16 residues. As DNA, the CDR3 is TGCAGCGTTGTCCGACCGGGACAGGTAAAGAACAATGAGCAGTTCTTC. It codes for CSVVRPGQVKNNEQFF.

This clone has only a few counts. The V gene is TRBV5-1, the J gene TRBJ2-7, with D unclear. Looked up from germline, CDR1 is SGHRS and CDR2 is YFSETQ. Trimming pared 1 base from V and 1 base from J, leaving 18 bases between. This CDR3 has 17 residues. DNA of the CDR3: TGCGCCAGCAGCTTGTTCCCCTGGACGGCGAATTCCTACGAGCAGTACTTC. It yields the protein CASSLFPWTANSYEQYF.

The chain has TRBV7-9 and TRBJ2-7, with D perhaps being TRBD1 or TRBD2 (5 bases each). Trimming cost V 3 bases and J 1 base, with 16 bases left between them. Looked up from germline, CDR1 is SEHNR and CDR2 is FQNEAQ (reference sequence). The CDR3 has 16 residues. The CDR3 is CASSFISGTFSYEQYF. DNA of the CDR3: TGTGCCAGCAGCTTTATCTCGGGGACCTTTTCCTACGAGCAGTACTTC.

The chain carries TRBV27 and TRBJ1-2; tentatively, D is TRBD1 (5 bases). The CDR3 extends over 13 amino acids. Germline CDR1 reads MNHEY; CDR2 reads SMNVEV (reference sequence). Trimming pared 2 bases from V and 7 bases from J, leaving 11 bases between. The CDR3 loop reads CASSLKGRVGYTF. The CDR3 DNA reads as TGTGCCAGCAGTTTAAAGGGGCGGGTTGGCTACACCTTC.

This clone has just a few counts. The CDR3 loop is CSVEGSRGGYTF. CDR3 DNA sequence: TGCAGCGTTGAAGGGTCCCGAGGTGGCTACACCTTC. This chain uses TRBV29-1 with TRBJ1-2; D remains unclear. There are 12 residues in the CDR3. V was trimmed by 1 base and J by 7 bases, leaving 10 bases between them. The V gene's germline CDR1 is SQVTM and CDR2 ANQGSEA.

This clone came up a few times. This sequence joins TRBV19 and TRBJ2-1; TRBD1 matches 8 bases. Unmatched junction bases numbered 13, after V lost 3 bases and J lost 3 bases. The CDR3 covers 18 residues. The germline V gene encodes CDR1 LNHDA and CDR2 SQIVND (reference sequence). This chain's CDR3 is CASSMGFSGQGIYNEQFF. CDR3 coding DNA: TGTGCCAGTAGTATGGGCTTTAGTGGACAGGGTATCTACAATGAGCAGTTCTTC.

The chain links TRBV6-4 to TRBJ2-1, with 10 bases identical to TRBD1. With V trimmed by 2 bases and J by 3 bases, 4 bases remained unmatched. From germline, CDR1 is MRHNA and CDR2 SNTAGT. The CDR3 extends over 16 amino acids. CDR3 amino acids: CASSDRRTGGYNEQFF. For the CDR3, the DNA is TGTGCCAGCAGTGACAGGAGGACAGGGGGCTACAATGAGCAGTTCTTC.

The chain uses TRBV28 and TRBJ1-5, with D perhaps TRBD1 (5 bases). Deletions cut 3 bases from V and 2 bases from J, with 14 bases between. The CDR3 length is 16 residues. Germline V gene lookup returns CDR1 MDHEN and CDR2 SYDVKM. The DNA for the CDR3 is TGTGCCAGCAGTTTGCTGAGGGGATCGCGCAATCAGCCCCAGCATTTT. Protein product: CASSLLRGSRNQPQHF.